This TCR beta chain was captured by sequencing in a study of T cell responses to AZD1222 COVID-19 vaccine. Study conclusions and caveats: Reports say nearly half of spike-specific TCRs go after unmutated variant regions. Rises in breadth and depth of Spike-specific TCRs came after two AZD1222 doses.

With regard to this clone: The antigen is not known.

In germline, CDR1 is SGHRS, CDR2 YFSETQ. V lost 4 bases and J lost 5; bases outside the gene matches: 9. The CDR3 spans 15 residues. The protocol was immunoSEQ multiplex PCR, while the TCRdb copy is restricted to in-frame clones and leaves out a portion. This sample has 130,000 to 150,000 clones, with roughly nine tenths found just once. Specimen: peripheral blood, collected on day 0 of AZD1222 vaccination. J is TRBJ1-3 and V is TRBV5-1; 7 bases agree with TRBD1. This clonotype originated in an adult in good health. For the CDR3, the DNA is TGCGCCAGCAGCACCGACGGGACAGTGCGAAACACCATATATTTT. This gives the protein CASSTDGTVRNTIYF.